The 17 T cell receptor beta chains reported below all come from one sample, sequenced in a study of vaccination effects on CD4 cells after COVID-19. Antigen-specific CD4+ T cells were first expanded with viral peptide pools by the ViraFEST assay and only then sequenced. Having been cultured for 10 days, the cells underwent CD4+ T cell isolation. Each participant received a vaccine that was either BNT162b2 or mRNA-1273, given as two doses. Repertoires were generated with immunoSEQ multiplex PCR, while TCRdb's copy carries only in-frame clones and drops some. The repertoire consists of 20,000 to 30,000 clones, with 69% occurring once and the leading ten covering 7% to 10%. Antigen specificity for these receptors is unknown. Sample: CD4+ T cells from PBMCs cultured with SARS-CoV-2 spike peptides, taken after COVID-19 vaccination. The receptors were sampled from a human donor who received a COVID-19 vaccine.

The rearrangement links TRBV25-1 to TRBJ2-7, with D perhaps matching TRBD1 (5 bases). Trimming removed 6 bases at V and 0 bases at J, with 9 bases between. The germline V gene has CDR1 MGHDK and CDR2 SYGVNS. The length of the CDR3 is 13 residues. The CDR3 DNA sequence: TGTGCCAGCAGGCCCACAGGCTCCTACGAGCAGTACTTC. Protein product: CASRPTGSYEQYF.

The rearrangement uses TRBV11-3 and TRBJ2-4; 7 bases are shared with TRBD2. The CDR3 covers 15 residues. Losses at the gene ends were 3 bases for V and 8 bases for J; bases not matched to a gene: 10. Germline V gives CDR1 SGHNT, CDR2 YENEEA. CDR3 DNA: TGTGCCAGCAGCTTTCTAGCGGCGCCTCCGGACATTCAGTACTTC. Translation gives CASSFLAAPPDIQYF.

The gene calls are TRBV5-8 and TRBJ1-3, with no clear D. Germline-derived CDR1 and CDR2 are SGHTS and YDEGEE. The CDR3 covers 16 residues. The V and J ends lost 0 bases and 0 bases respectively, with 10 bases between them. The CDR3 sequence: CASSLGSLFSGNTIYF. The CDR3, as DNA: TGTGCCAGCAGCTTGGGGAGTCTATTCTCTGGAAACACCATATATTTT.

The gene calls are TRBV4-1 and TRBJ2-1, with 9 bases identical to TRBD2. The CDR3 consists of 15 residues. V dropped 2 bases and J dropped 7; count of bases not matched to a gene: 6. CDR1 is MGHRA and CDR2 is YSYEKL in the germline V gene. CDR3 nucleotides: TGCGCCAGCAGCCAACATAGCGGGAGTGGAAATGAGCAGTTCTTC. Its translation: CASSQHSGSGNEQFF.

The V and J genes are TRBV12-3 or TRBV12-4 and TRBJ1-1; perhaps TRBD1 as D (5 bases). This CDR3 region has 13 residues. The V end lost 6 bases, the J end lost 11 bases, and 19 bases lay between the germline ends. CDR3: CASSPTLDSCAFF. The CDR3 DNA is TGTGCCAGCAGCCCGACCCTAGACAGTTGTGCTTTCTTT.

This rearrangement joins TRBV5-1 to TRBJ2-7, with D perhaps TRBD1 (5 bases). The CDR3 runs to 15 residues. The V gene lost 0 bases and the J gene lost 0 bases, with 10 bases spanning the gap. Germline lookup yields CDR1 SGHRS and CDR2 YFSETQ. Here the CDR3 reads CASSLEGRSSYEQYF. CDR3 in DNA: TGCGCCAGCAGCTTGGAGGGGCGGAGCTCCTACGAGCAGTACTTC.

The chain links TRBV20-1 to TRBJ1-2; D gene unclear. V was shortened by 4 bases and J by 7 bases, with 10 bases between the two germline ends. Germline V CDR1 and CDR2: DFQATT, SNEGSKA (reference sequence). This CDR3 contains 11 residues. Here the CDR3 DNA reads TGCAGTGCTAATGGAGGGTCTGGCTACACCTTC. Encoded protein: CSANGGSGYTF.

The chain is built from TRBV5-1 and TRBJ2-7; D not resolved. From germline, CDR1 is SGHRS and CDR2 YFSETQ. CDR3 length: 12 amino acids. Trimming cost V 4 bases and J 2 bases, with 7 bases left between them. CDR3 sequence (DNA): TGCGCCAGCAGCCGCGTAGCCTACGAGCAGTACTTC. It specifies CASSRVAYEQYF.

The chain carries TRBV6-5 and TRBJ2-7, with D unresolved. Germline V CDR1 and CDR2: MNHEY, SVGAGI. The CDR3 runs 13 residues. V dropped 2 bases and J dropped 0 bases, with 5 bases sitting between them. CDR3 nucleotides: TGTGCCAGCAGTTACGCGGCCTCCTACGAGCAGTACTTC. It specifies CASSYAASYEQYF.

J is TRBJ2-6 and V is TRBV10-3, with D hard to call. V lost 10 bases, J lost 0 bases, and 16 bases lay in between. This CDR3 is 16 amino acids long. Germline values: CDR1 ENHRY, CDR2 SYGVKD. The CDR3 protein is CATNRGGRSGANVLTF. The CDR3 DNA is TGTGCCACAAATCGCGGCGGCCGCTCTGGGGCCAACGTCCTGACTTTC.

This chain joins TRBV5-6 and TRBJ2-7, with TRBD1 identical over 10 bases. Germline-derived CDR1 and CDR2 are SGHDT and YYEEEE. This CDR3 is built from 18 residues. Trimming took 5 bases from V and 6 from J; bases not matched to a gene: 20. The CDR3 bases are TGTGCCAGCAGAGTTGCGGGATCCGGGACAGGGGCTCGGGGCGAGCAGTACTTC. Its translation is CASRVAGSGTGARGEQYF.

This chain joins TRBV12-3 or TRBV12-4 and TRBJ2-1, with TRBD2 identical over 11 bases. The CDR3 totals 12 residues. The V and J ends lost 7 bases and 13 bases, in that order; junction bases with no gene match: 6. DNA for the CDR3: TGTGCCAGCACCGGGACTAGCGGAAAACAGTTCTTC. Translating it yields CASTGTSGKQFF.

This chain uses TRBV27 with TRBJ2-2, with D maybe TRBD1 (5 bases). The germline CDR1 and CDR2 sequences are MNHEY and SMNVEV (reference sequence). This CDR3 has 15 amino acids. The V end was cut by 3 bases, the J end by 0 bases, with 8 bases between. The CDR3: CASSFGHTNTGELFF. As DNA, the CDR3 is TGTGCCAGCAGTTTTGGACATACGAACACCGGGGAGCTGTTTTTT.

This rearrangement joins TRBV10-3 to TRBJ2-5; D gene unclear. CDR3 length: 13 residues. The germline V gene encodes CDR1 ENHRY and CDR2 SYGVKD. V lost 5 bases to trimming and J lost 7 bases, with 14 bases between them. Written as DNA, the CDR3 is TGTGCCATCAGTTTGACCCCCGTGGGGACCCAGTACTTC. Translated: CAISLTPVGTQYF.

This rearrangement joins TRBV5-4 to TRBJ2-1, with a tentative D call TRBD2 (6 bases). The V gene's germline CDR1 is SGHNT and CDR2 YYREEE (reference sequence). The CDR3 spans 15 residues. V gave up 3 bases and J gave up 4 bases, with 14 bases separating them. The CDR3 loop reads CASSSGLEKYNEQFF. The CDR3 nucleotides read TGTGCCAGCAGCTCGGGACTGGAGAAGTACAATGAGCAGTTCTTC.

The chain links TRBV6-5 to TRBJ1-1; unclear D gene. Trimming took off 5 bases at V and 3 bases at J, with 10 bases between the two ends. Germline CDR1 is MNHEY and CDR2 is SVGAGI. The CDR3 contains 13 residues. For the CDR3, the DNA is TGTGCCAGCAGTACCTCCGAGGACACTGAAGCTTTCTTT. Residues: CASSTSEDTEAFF.

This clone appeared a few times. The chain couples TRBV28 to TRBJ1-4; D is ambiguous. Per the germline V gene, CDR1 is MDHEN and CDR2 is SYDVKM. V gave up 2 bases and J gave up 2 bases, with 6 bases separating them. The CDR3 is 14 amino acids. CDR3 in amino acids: CASSLRATNEKLFF. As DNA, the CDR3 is TGTGCCAGCAGTTTACGAGCGACTAATGAAAAACTGTTTTTT.